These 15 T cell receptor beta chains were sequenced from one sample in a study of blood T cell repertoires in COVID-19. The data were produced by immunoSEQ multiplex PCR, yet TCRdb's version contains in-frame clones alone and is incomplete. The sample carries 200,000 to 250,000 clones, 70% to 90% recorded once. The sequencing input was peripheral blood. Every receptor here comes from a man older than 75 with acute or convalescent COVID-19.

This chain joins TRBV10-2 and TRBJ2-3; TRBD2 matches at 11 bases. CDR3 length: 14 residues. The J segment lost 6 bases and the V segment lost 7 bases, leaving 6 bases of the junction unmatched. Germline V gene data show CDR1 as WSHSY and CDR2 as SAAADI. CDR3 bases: TGCGCCAGCACCACCAGGACTAGCGGGGATACGCAGTATTTT. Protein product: CASTTRTSGDTQYF.

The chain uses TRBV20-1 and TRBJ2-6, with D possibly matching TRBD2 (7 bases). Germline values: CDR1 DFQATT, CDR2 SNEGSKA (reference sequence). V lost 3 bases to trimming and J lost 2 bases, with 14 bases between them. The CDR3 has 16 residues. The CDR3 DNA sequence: TGCAGTGCTAGTCCCATGGGGGGGCCTGGGGCCAACGTCCTGACTTTC. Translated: CSASPMGGPGANVLTF.

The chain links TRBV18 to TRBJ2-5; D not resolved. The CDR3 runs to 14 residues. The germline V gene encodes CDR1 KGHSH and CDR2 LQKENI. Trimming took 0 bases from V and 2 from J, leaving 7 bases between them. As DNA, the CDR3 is TGTGCCAGCTCACCACCGAGGCTGCAAGAGACCCAGTACTTC. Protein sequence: CASSPPRLQETQYF.

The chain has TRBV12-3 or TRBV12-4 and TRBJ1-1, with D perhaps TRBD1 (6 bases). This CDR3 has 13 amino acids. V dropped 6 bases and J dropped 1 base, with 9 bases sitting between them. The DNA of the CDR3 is TGTGCCAGCAGCGGGGGGCGGAACACTGAAGCTTTCTTT. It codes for CASSGGRNTEAFF.

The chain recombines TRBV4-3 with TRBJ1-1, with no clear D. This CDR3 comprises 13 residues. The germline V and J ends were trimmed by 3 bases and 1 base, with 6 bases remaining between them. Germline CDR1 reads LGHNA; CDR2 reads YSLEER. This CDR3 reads CASSQRENTEAFF. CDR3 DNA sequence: TGCGCCAGCAGCCAGAGAGAGAACACTGAAGCTTTCTTT.

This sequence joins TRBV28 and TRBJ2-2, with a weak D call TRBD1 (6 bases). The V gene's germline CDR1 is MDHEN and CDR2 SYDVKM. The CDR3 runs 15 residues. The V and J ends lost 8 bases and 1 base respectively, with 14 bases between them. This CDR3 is CASRAGVWNTGELFF. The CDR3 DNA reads TGTGCCAGCCGCGCAGGGGTCTGGAACACCGGGGAGCTGTTTTTT.

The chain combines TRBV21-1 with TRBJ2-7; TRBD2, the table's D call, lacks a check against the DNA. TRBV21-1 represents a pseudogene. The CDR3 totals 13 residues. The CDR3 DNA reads TGTGCCAGCAGCAAGAGGCGCACCTACGAGCAGTACTTC. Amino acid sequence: CASSKRRTYEQYF.

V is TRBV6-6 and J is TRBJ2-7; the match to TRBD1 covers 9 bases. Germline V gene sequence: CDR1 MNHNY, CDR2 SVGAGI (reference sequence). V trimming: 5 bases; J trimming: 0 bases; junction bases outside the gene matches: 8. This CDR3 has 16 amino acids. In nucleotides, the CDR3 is TGTGCCAGCAGTAAACCGGACAGGGGCGGCTCCTACGAGCAGTACTTC. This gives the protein CASSKPDRGGSYEQYF.

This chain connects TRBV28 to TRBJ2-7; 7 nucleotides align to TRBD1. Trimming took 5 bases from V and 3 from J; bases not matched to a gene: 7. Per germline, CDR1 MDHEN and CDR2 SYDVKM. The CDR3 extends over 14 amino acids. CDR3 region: CASSIPGTVYEQYF. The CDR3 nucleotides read TGTGCCAGCAGTATACCCGGGACAGTCTACGAGCAGTACTTC.

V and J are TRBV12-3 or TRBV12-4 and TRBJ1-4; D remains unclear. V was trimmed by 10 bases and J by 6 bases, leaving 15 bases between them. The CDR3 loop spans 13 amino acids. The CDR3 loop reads CATRRVLDEKLFF. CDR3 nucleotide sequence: TGTGCCACCAGACGGGTTTTGGATGAAAAACTGTTTTTT.

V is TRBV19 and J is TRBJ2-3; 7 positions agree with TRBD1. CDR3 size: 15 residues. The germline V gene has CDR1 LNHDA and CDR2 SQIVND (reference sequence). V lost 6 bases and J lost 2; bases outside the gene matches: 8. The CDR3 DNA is TGTGCCAGTAGGGACAGGCCATCCTTCACAGATACGCAGTATTTT. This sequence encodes CASRDRPSFTDTQYF.

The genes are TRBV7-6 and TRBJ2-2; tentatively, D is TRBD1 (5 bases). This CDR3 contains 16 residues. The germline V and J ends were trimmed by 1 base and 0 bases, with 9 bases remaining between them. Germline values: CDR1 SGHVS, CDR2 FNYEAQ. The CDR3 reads CASSLEPGSNTGELFF. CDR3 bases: TGTGCCAGCAGCTTAGAACCAGGGTCGAACACCGGGGAGCTGTTTTTT.

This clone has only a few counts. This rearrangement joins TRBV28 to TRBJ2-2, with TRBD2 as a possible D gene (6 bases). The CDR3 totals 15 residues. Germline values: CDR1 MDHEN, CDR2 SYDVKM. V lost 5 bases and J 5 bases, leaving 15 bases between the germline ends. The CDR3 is CASSGSSARTGELFF. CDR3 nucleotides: TGTGCCAGCAGTGGATCTAGCGCACGAACCGGGGAGCTGTTTTTT.

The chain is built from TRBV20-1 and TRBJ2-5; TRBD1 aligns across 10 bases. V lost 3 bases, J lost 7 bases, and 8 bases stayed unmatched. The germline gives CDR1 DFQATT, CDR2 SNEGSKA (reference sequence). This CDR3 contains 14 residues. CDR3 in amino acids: CSASLRDRGGTQYF. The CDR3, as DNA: TGCAGTGCTAGTTTAAGGGACAGGGGAGGGACCCAGTACTTC.

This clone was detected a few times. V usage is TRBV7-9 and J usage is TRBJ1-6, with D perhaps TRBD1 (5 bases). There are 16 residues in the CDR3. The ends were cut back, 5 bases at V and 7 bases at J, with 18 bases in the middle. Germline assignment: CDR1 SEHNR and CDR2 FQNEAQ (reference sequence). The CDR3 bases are TGTGCCAGCAGCCTCAATCCAGGGTCAAGGAATTCACCCCTCCACTTT. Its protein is CASSLNPGSRNSPLHF.